These 30 T cell receptor beta chains came from one sample sequenced in a study of blood T cell repertoires in COVID-19. The assay was immunoSEQ multiplex PCR, and TCRdb's table has in-frame clones only and misses some. The data show roughly 350,000 clones, with roughly 90% seen just once and about 18% held by the top ten. The sequencing sample was made of PBMCs or T cells enriched from blood (not recorded which). Receptors were obtained from a woman aged 25 to 39 who had recovered from COVID-19.

This clone came up once. The chain combines TRBV3-1 (or the pseudogene TRBV3-2) with TRBJ1-1; TRBD1 aligns across 12 bases. The CDR3 has 14 amino acids. CDR1 and CDR2 from the germline V gene are LGHDT and YNNKEL (reference sequence). J was trimmed by 11 bases and V by 0 bases; bases with no gene match: 4. The DNA for the CDR3 is TGTGCCAGCAGCCAAGAAGGGACAGGGGGCGTCGCTTTCTTT. It codes for CASSQEGTGGVAFF.

The chain combines TRBV28 with TRBJ1-2; D is unclear. V dropped 6 bases and J dropped 5 bases, with 10 bases sitting between them. CDR1 and CDR2 (germline): MDHEN, SYDVKM. There are 12 residues in the CDR3. CDR3 sequence reads: CASSWPGYGYTF. In nucleotides, the CDR3 is TGTGCCAGCAGCTGGCCAGGTTATGGCTACACCTTC.

The rearrangement links TRBV2 to TRBJ1-2, with 9 bases matching TRBD1. CDR1 and CDR2 from the germline V gene are SNHLY and FYNNEI. This CDR3 has 14 amino acids. The V gene end was trimmed by 6 bases and the J gene end by 4 bases; junction bases not matched to a gene: 6. The CDR3 here is CASSRGQGFYGYTF. The CDR3 DNA follows: TGTGCCAGCAGCCGGGGACAGGGCTTCTATGGCTACACCTTC. Together with reference TRBV2 and TRBJ1-2, the CDR3 gives the full variable domain: EPEVTQTPSHQVTQMGQEVILRCVPISNHLYFYWYRQILGQKVEFLVSFYNNEISEKSEIFDDQFSVERPDGSNFTLKIRSTKLEDSAMYFCASSRGQGFYGYTFGSGTRLTVV.

V usage is TRBV5-1 and J usage is TRBJ1-5; tentatively, D is TRBD1 (6 bases). Germline lookup yields CDR1 SGHRS and CDR2 YFSETQ. V shed 4 bases and J shed 6 bases, with 14 bases lying between them. The CDR3 loop spans 14 amino acids. The CDR3 DNA follows: TGCGCCAGCAGCGAGGACGGGGGGGCTCAGCCCCAGCATTTT. This sequence encodes CASSEDGGAQPQHF.

The chain recombines TRBV6-5 with TRBJ1-4; 10 nucleotides agree with TRBD1. The CDR3 runs 16 residues. V dropped 0 bases and J dropped 8; count of bases not matched to a gene: 6. Germline CDR1 MNHEY, CDR2 SVGAGI. The CDR3 DNA is TGTGCCAGCAGTTACTCGGCGACAGGGGGCCTAGAAAAACTGTTTTTT. Translating gives CASSYSATGGLEKLFF.

This clone showed up just a few times. This chain connects TRBV5-4 to TRBJ2-1; TRBD2 agrees at 7 bases. CDR3 length: 15 residues. The trim removed 3 bases at V and 0 bases at J, leaving 3 bases unmatched. Germline CDR1 reads SGHNT; CDR2 reads YYREEE (reference sequence). The CDR3 loop is CASSWGGTSYNEQFF. CDR3 nucleotide sequence: TGTGCCAGCAGCTGGGGGGGGACCTCCTACAATGAGCAGTTCTTC.

The rearrangement uses TRBV11-3 and TRBJ1-2; TRBD1 might be the D (6 bases). V lost 0 bases, J lost 6 bases, and 14 bases lay in between. CDR3 length equals 15 residues. Germline CDR1 and CDR2: SGHNT and YENEEA. The CDR3 loop reads CASSLDGTGSNGYTF. The CDR3 DNA reads TGTGCCAGCAGCTTAGATGGAACAGGGAGTAATGGCTACACCTTC. Full variable domain (rest looked up from reference TRBV11-3 and TRBJ1-2): EAGVVQSPRYKIIEKKQPVAFWCNPISGHNTLYWYLQNLGQGPELLIRYENEEAVDDSQLPKDRFSAERLKGVDSTLKIQPAELGDSAVYLCASSLDGTGSNGYTFGSGTRLTVV.

The CDR3 sequence: CASSHPGSESYEQYF. CDR3 coding DNA: TGTGCCAGCAGCCATCCCGGGAGTGAATCCTACGAGCAGTACTTC. This chain uses TRBV3-1 (or the pseudogene TRBV3-2) with TRBJ2-7, with a possible D match to TRBD2 (6 bases). Germline V CDR1 and CDR2: LGHDT, YNNKEL (reference sequence). The CDR3 spans 15 residues. V was shortened by 3 bases and J by 1 base, with 13 bases between the two germline ends.

V usage is TRBV19 and J usage is TRBJ1-6; tentatively, D is TRBD1 (6 bases). With 5 bases removed from V and 8 bases from J, the gap between germline ends came to 10 bases. The germline V gene has CDR1 LNHDA and CDR2 SQIVND (reference sequence). The CDR3 totals 13 residues. The CDR3 DNA reads as TGTGCCAGTAGTGACAGGTCCTATTCACCCCTCCACTTT. Amino acid sequence: CASSDRSYSPLHF.

V usage is TRBV24-1 and J usage is TRBJ2-5, with no clear D. Germline values: CDR1 KGHDR, CDR2 SFDVKD. Trimming pared 1 base from V and 3 bases from J, leaving 17 bases between. CDR3 size: 17 residues. The CDR3 is CATSDFDWFHREETQYF. The CDR3 DNA sequence: TGTGCCACCAGTGATTTCGATTGGTTCCACAGAGAAGAGACCCAGTACTTC.

The chain links TRBV10-3 to TRBJ1-1; 7 nucleotides align to TRBD1. CDR1 and CDR2 from the germline V gene are ENHRY and SYGVKD. CDR3 length: 13 amino acids. V lost 2 bases, J lost 7 bases, and 4 bases stayed unmatched. CDR3 nucleotide sequence: TGTGCCATCAGTGAGCAGGGACAGAGTGAAGCTTTCTTT. The encoded protein is CAISEQGQSEAFF.

The CDR3 loop reads CASSLGTGGVDYGYTF. The CDR3 DNA reads as TGTGCCAGCAGCTTGGGGACAGGGGGCGTTGACTATGGCTACACCTTC. The chain employs TRBV5-4 and TRBJ1-2, with 11 bases matching TRBD1. Germline V lookup: CDR1 SGHNT, CDR2 YYREEE (reference sequence). The CDR3 contains 16 residues. V lost 0 bases and J lost 3; bases outside the gene matches: 4.

The J gene is TRBJ1-3, the V gene TRBV6-5; D unresolved. V dropped 4 bases and J dropped 0 bases, with 10 bases sitting between them. Per germline, CDR1 MNHEY and CDR2 SVGAGI. The CDR3 totals 15 residues. The CDR3 protein is CASSSPSVSGNTIYF. The CDR3 coding sequence is TGTGCCAGCAGTTCCCCTTCCGTCTCTGGAAACACCATATATTTT.

This chain uses TRBV4-1 with TRBJ1-2; D remains unclear. The CDR3 is 13 amino acids. The germline V and J ends were trimmed by 0 bases and 5 bases, with 7 bases remaining between them. Germline V gene data show CDR1 as MGHRA and CDR2 as YSYEKL. CDR3 sequence (DNA): TGCGCCAGCAGCCAAGAAGGGAGTTATGGCTACACCTTC. It translates to CASSQEGSYGYTF.

The J gene is TRBJ1-1, the V gene TRBV3-1 (or the pseudogene TRBV3-2), with D uncertain. Deletions cut 0 bases from V and 5 bases from J, with 13 bases between. The germline V gene has CDR1 LGHDT and CDR2 YNNKEL (reference sequence). This CDR3 has 15 amino acids. The CDR3 coding sequence is TGTGCCAGCAGCCAAGAGATAGGGCGCGGGACTGAAGCTTTCTTT. It encodes CASSQEIGRGTEAFF.

The rearrangement joins TRBV6-5 to TRBJ1-2; TRBD1 agrees at 7 bases. The CDR3 totals 13 residues. V was pared by 6 bases and J by 2 bases, with 3 bases of the junction left unmatched. Germline loops: CDR1 MNHEY, CDR2 SVGAGI. The CDR3 here is CASSGTVNYGYTF. The CDR3 DNA reads as TGTGCCAGCAGCGGGACAGTCAACTATGGCTACACCTTC.

The chain joins TRBV29-1 to TRBJ1-2, with 8 positions matching TRBD1. The germline gives CDR1 SQVTM, CDR2 ANQGSEA. V trimming: 4 bases; J trimming: 5 bases; junction bases outside the gene matches: 6. This CDR3 comprises 13 residues. CDR3 sequence: CSVGTGRAYGYTF. CDR3 nucleotide sequence: TGCAGCGTTGGGACAGGGCGGGCTTATGGCTACACCTTC.

The V call is TRBV7-9, the J call TRBJ2-1; 10 bases map to TRBD2. CDR3 length: 17 residues. V was pared by 2 bases and J by 6 bases, with 10 bases of the junction left unmatched. CDR1 is SEHNR, CDR2 FQNEAQ, per germline (reference sequence). Here the CDR3 DNA reads TGTGCCAGCAGCTTAATAAGGACGGAGCGGGGGGGCAATGAGCAGTTCTTC. Its protein product is CASSLIRTERGGNEQFF.

This clone was detected only once. The chain is built from TRBV7-9 and TRBJ2-3; weak D call: TRBD1 (6 bases). Germline loops: CDR1 SEHNR, CDR2 FQNEAQ (reference sequence). The V end lost 5 bases, the J end lost 6 bases, and 9 bases lay between the germline ends. This CDR3 has 12 amino acids. CDR3 loop: CASSKQGDTQYF. The CDR3 DNA sequence: TGTGCCAGCAGCAAACAGGGTGATACGCAGTATTTT. The whole variable domain, remainder taken from reference TRBV7-9 and TRBJ2-3, is DTGVSQNPRHKITKRGQNVTFRCDPISEHNRLYWYRQTLGQGPEFLTYFQNEAQLEKSRLLSDRFSAERPKGSFSTLEIQRTEQGDSAMYLCASSKQGDTQYFGPGTRLTVL.

V is TRBV5-1 and J is TRBJ2-2; TRBD1 aligns across 8 bases. The CDR3 is made up of 16 amino acids. From germline, CDR1 is SGHRS and CDR2 YFSETQ. J was trimmed by 4 bases and V by 4 bases; bases with no gene match: 9. The CDR3 region is CASSAQQGAATGELFF. The CDR3 DNA sequence: TGCGCCAGCAGCGCCCAGCAGGGGGCGGCCACCGGGGAGCTGTTTTTT.

The rearrangement joins TRBV7-9 to TRBJ1-4; D gene ambiguous. Looked up from germline, CDR1 is SEHNR and CDR2 is FQNEAQ (reference sequence). The length of the CDR3 is 12 residues. Trimming removed 5 bases at V and 12 bases at J, with 13 bases between. CDR3 amino acids: CASSPSGRELFF. Written as DNA, the CDR3 is TGTGCCAGCAGCCCCTCGGGGAGAGAACTGTTTTTT.

The chain carries TRBV7-8 and TRBJ1-6, with D unclear. CDR1 and CDR2 from the germline V gene are SGHVS and FQNEAQ. V lost 3 bases and J 4 bases, leaving 10 bases between the germline ends. This CDR3 has 15 amino acids. CDR3 protein: CASSFETGYNSPLHF. The CDR3 nucleotides are TGTGCCAGCAGCTTCGAGACGGGATATAATTCACCCCTCCACTTT.

Note on this clone: Distinct nucleotide sequences in the sample also encode this CDR3. This sequence joins TRBV20-1 and TRBJ2-7; TRBD1 matches at 7 bases. The germline gives CDR1 DFQATT, CDR2 SNEGSKA (reference sequence). This CDR3 region has 11 residues. After removal of 5 bases from V and 5 bases from J, the junction contained 3 bases not matched to a gene. CDR3: CSASQGNEQYF. CDR3 coding DNA: TGCAGTGCTTCACAGGGGAACGAGCAGTACTTC.

The chain carries TRBV27 and TRBJ1-2, with D possibly TRBD1 on 5 matching bases. The CDR3 has 15 amino acids. Looked up from germline, CDR1 is MNHEY and CDR2 is SMNVEV (reference sequence). V gave up 8 bases and J gave up 0 bases, with 16 bases separating them. CDR3: CASHRQYSANYGYTF. For the CDR3, the DNA is TGTGCCAGCCATAGACAGTACTCTGCTAACTATGGCTACACCTTC.

V gene TRBV9 combines with J gene TRBJ2-2; TRBD1 matches 8 bases. CDR1 and CDR2 from the germline V gene are SGDLS and YYNGEE. V gave up 0 bases and J gave up 6 bases; unmatched junction bases: 4. This CDR3 contains 15 residues. DNA of the CDR3: TGTGCCAGCAGCGTAGCGGGCAGGGGGCCCGGGGAGCTGTTTTTT. This sequence encodes CASSVAGRGPGELFF.

The chain carries TRBV2 and TRBJ1-1; 7 positions agree with TRBD1. After removal of 6 bases from V and 10 bases from J, the junction contained 5 bases not matched to a gene. The V gene's germline CDR1 is SNHLY and CDR2 FYNNEI. CDR3 size: 11 residues. The DNA for the CDR3 is TGTGCCAGCAGGGAGGGACAGATAGCTTTCTTT. Residues: CASREGQIAFF.

The J gene is TRBJ1-2, the V gene TRBV28; 12 nucleotides align to TRBD1. V lost 6 bases, J lost 2 bases, and 16 bases stayed unmatched. The CDR3 runs to 19 residues. Germline values: CDR1 MDHEN, CDR2 SYDVKM. CDR3 in amino acids: CASSSPSGDRGPLNYGYTF. In DNA, the CDR3 is TGTGCCAGCAGCAGCCCCTCGGGGGACAGGGGGCCATTAAACTATGGCTACACCTTC.

V is TRBV7-6 and J is TRBJ2-2; TRBD1 might be the D (6 bases). The CDR3 has 15 residues. V dropped 1 base and J dropped 3 bases, with 9 bases sitting between them. Germline V gene lookup returns CDR1 SGHVS and CDR2 FNYEAQ. In DNA form, the CDR3 reads TGTGCCAGCAGCTTAGGGACAGTCGACACCGGGGAGCTGTTTTTT. The encoded protein is CASSLGTVDTGELFF.

The chain joins TRBV28 to TRBJ1-2; 7 bases match TRBD1. Germline trimming cut 1 base from V and 5 bases from J; bases unmatched to any gene: 10. The CDR3 totals 16 residues. Germline assignment: CDR1 MDHEN and CDR2 SYDVKM. CDR3 nucleotide sequence: TGTGCCAGCAGTTTATCAGGGGGTAGGTCCCCTTATGGCTACACCTTC. Translation: CASSLSGGRSPYGYTF.

This sequence joins TRBV5-1 and TRBJ2-7, with 9 bases that match TRBD2. Trimming removed 4 bases from V and 3 bases from J; junction bases left unmatched: 5. Germline V gene lookup returns CDR1 SGHRS and CDR2 YFSETQ. The CDR3 covers 14 residues. CDR3 coding DNA: TGCGCCAGCAGCCTCCTACTAGCGGGCTACGAGCAGTACTTC. Amino acids: CASSLLLAGYEQYF.